This TCR beta chain was identified in a study of T-cell reconstitution after alpha-beta-depleted transplantation in children. This clonotype has at least ten counts. An end of the junction differs from the germline gene, which may be a read error. Preparing the TCRbeta library involved the use of unique molecular identifiers. TCRdb re-derived calls from the PCR reads in MiXCR, one entry per CDR3 protein. The table shows 190,000 or so distinct CDR3 sequences, with approximately 6.6% occurring only once. The sample in question was PBMCs from the stem cell graft donor, obtained from the stem cell graft. The sequence came from a human donor who donated a stem cell graft to a child with Wiskott-Aldrich syndrome.

This chain's CDR3 is CASRLGGGDTQYF. CDR3 sequence (DNA): TGTGCCAGCAGATTAGGAGGGGGAGATACGCAGTATTTT. V and J are TRBV12-3 or TRBV12-4 and TRBJ2-3, with D perhaps given as TRBD1 or TRBD2 (6 bases each). The CDR3 covers 13 residues.